This T cell receptor (beta chain) was recorded in a study of memory CD4+ T cells and cytomegalovirus serostatus. Study results and caveats: Suggested: most of the CMV-linked TCR signature lies in CD4+ memory cells.

Germline V gene data show CDR1 as LNHDA and CDR2 as SQIVND (reference sequence). The CDR3 consists of 14 residues. Trimming cost V 6 bases and J 2 bases; bases outside gene matches: 5. Single viable CD3+CD4+CD8-CD45RO+ cells were sorted as the memory CD4+ T cells. Total CD4+ T cells were enriched by CD4 positive selection. This clone has only a few counts. Antigen specificity is unknown. Sequencing used immunoSEQ multiplex PCR; TCRdb keeps in-frame clones, though not all of them. This table has 55,000 or so clones, about three quarters appearing once. The TCR was taken from an adult in good health and CMV-seropositive. V is TRBV19 and J is TRBJ1-1, with 8 bases lining up with TRBD1. The sample taken for sequencing was memory CD4+ T cells from blood. The CDR3 loop is CASSTDRANTEAFF. The DNA of the CDR3 is TGTGCCAGTAGCACGGACAGGGCTAACACTGAAGCTTTCTTT.